The next 5 T cell receptor beta chains were all read from a single sample in a study of blood T cell repertoires in COVID-19 (dated by TCRdb to about 2020). The protocol used for the library was the immunoSEQ multiplex PCR assay. What TCRdb holds here is the immuneACCESS table cut down to in-frame rearrangements. Part of the clones is not present; checked against another copy, under half of the missing clones reflect an unresolved V gene, and the others are unexplained. The sample includes tens of thousands of clones, with roughly 84% observed a single time. The ten largest clonotypes hold 4.5% to 5% of the sample. Material for sequencing was peripheral blood. The source is an elderly woman with acute or convalescent COVID-19.

V gene TRBV7-2 combines with J gene TRBJ2-5, with a tentative D call TRBD2 (5 bases). This CDR3 region has 14 residues. Trimming took 2 bases from V and 5 from J, leaving 12 bases between them. CDR1 and CDR2 (germline): SGHTA, FQGNSA. This CDR3 is CASSLSLALETQYF. CDR3 nucleotides: TGTGCCAGCAGCTTAAGTCTAGCATTGGAGACCCAGTACTTC.

This chain connects TRBV14 to TRBJ2-7; tentative D call: TRBD1 (6 bases). V was cut by 2 bases and J by 1 base, with 9 bases left in between. The germline V gene has CDR1 SGHDN and CDR2 FVKESK. This CDR3 has 14 residues. CDR3 residues: CASSQTTGSYEQYF. The CDR3 DNA follows: TGTGCCAGCAGCCAAACGACAGGATCCTACGAGCAGTACTTC.

J is TRBJ1-4 and V is TRBV2; weak D call: TRBD1 (6 bases). The CDR3 contains 14 residues. The V and J ends lost 4 bases and 5 bases respectively, with 11 bases between them. The germline CDR1 and CDR2 sequences are SNHLY and FYNNEI. The CDR3 nucleotides are TGTGCCAGCAGTGCACAGGGCAAGAATGAAAAACTGTTTTTT. Protein product: CASSAQGKNEKLFF.

This rearrangement joins TRBV5-4 to TRBJ2-7; 9 bases are a match to TRBD1. The CDR3 is made up of 14 amino acids. Germline V CDR1 and CDR2: SGHNT, YYREEE (reference sequence). Trimming removed 5 bases from V and 6 bases from J; junction bases left unmatched: 9. CDR3 amino acids: CASRTDRGLGEQYF. CDR3 in DNA: TGTGCCAGCAGAACTGACAGGGGGTTGGGCGAGCAGTACTTC.

The chain joins TRBV30 to TRBJ1-4; no definite D call. The CDR3 is 13 amino acids. Germline CDR1 GTSNPN, CDR2 SVGIG (reference sequence). The V gene lost 3 bases and the J gene lost 8 bases, with 13 bases spanning the gap. The CDR3 sequence is CAWRDVRGEKLFF. The DNA for the CDR3 is TGTGCCTGGAGGGACGTCAGAGGGGAAAAACTGTTTTTT.